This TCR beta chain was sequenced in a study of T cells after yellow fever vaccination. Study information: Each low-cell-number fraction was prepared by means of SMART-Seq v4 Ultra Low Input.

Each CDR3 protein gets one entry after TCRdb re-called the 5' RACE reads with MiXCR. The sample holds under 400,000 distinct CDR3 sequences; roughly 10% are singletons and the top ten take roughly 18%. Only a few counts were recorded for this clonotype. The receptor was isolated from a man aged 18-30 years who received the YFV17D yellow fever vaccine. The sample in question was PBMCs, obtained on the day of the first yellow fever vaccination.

In nucleotides, the CDR3 is TGTGCCAGCAGCTTCGGGGGCGGCGATGAAGCTTTCTTT. This codes for CASSFGGGDEAFF. The chain employs TRBV7-9 and TRBJ1-1; D perhaps matches TRBD1 (6 bases). Trimming pared 3 bases from V and 7 bases from J, leaving 12 bases between. Per germline, CDR1 SEHNR and CDR2 FQNEAQ (reference sequence). The length of the CDR3 is 13 residues. The entire variable domain, with the rest obtained from reference TRBV7-9 and TRBJ1-1, is as follows: DTGVSQNPRHKITKRGQNVTFRCDPISEHNRLYWYRQTLGQGPEFLTYFQNEAQLEKSRLLSDRFSAERPKGSFSTLEIQRTEQGDSAMYLCASSFGGGDEAFFGQGTRLTVV.